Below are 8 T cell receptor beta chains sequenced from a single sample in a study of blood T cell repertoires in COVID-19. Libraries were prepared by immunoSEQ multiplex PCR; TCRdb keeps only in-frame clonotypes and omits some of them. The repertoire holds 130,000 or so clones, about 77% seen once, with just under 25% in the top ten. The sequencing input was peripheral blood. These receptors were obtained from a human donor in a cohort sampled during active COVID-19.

CDR3 in DNA: TGTGCCATCAGTGCAGCGGGAACCTACAATGAGCAGTTCTTC. Its protein is CAISAAGTYNEQFF. V gene TRBV10-3 combines with J gene TRBJ2-1, with 7 bases identical to TRBD2. Per germline, CDR1 ENHRY and CDR2 SYGVKD. V shed 4 bases, J shed 2 bases, and the junction held 2 bases outside the gene matches. CDR3 length: 14 amino acids.

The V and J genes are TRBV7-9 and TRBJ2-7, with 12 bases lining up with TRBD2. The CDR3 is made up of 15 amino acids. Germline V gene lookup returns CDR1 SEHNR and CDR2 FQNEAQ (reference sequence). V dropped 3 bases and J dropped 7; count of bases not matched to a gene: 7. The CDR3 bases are TGTGCCAGCAGCTTGGCAGGACTAGCGGGATCTGAGCAGTACTTC. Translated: CASSLAGLAGSEQYF.

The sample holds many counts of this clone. The CDR3 is CASTPGEASGQETQYF. The CDR3 bases are TGTGCCAGCACTCCGGGGGAGGCTAGCGGCCAAGAGACCCAGTACTTC. The chain recombines TRBV28 with TRBJ2-5; 7 bases fit TRBD2. V was pared by 7 bases and J by 1 base, with 12 bases of the junction left unmatched. The CDR3 contains 16 residues. Germline lookup yields CDR1 MDHEN and CDR2 SYDVKM.

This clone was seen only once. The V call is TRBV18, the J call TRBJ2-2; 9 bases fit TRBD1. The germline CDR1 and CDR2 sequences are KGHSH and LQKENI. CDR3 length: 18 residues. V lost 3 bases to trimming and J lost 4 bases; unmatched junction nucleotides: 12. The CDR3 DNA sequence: TGTGCCAGCTCACCTCCCGCCGGGACAGGGATGGGCACCGGGGAGCTGTTTTTT. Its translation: CASSPPAGTGMGTGELFF.

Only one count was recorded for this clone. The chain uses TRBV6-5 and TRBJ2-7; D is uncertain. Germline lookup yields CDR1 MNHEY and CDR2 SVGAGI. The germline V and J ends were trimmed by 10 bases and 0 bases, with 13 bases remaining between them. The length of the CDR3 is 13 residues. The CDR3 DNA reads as TGTGCCACCAAGGCTACGGGCTCCTACGAGCAGTACTTC. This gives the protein CATKATGSYEQYF.

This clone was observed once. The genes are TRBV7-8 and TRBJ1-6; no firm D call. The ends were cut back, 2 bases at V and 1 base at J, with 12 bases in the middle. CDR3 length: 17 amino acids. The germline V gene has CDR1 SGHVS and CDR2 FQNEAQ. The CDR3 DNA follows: TGTGCCAGCAGCTTAACGGAGAGGGTTTCCTATAATTCACCCCTCCACTTT. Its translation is CASSLTERVSYNSPLHF.

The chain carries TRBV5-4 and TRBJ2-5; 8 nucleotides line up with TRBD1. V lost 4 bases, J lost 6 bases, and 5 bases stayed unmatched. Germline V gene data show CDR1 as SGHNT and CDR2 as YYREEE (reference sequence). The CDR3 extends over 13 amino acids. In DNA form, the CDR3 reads TGTGCCAGCAGCGGCGGACAGGGCCAGACCCAGTACTTC. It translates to CASSGGQGQTQYF.

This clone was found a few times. The DNA for the CDR3 is TGCGCCAGCAGCTTGTTGACAGGCCAGGGGGCTTTCTTT. This sequence encodes CASSLLTGQGAFF. This rearrangement joins TRBV5-1 to TRBJ1-1, with a weak D call TRBD1 (6 bases). V lost 1 base and J 11 bases, leaving 15 bases between the germline ends. The CDR3 runs to 13 residues. CDR1 and CDR2 from the germline V gene are SGHRS and YFSETQ.